A single sample gave rise to the 28 T cell receptor beta chains below, sequenced in a study of cytomegalovirus exposure and HLA in healthy donors. PCR involved 60 Vbeta and 13 Jbeta primers. Data came from immunoSEQ multiplex PCR; TCRdb stores just in-frame clones and leaves some out. Of 130,000 or so clones in the sample, roughly 87% were seen once. Sequencing was carried out using PBMCs. These receptors came from a woman between 18 and 29 years old in good health and CMV-seronegative.

This clone has only one observation. The rearrangement uses TRBV19 and TRBJ1-1; D is undetermined. V was trimmed by 7 bases and J by 5 bases, leaving 20 bases between them. CDR1 and CDR2 from the germline V gene are LNHDA and SQIVND (reference sequence). The CDR3 runs 15 residues. DNA of the CDR3: TGTGCCAGTATCCCCCTTAGTGGGGAGCGGACTGAAGCTTTCTTT. The encoded protein is CASIPLSGERTEAFF.

The chain combines TRBV30 with TRBJ2-7, with D perhaps matching TRBD1 (6 bases). Germline-derived CDR1 and CDR2 are GTSNPN and SVGIG (reference sequence). V lost 2 bases, J lost 3 bases, and 23 bases lay in between. The CDR3 is 17 residues long. This chain's CDR3 is CAWSPLSGATADYEQYF. CDR3 bases: TGTGCCTGGAGTCCCTTGTCAGGGGCTACTGCAGACTACGAGCAGTACTTC.

The chain links TRBV7-9 to TRBJ2-1, with D unresolved. CDR1 and CDR2 (germline): SEHNR, FQNEAQ (reference sequence). CDR3 length: 12 amino acids. Between the trimmed V and J ends, which lost 3 bases and 4 bases, there was a span of 4 bases. The CDR3, as DNA: TGTGCCAGCAGCTTCGAGTACAATGAGCAGTTCTTC. It codes for CASSFEYNEQFF.

This clone was counted once. The rearrangement joins TRBV30 to TRBJ1-3; 7 bases fit TRBD1. After removal of 7 bases from V and 4 bases from J, the junction contained 10 bases not matched to a gene. CDR3 size: 14 residues. CDR1 GTSNPN and CDR2 SVGIG come from the germline V gene (reference sequence). CDR3 DNA: TGTGCCTTCAACCCGCCGGGACAGGGAAACACCATATATTTT. It yields the protein CAFNPPGQGNTIYF.

The V and J genes are TRBV27 and TRBJ2-5; 8 bases align to TRBD2. The last part of the DNA fits TRBJ2-7 better; the J call may be wrong. Germline CDR1 reads MNHEY; CDR2 reads SMNVEV (reference sequence). This CDR3 comprises 14 residues. The CDR3 sequence is CASSPGGGTYEQYF. CDR3 DNA: TGTGCCAGCAGCCCGGGAGGGGGAACCTACGAGCAGTACTTC.

The chain is built from TRBV19 and TRBJ2-1; 14 nucleotides agree with TRBD2. The CDR3 has 13 residues. Trimming at V came to 10 bases and at J to 10 bases, leaving 6 bases not matched to a gene. Germline lookup yields CDR1 LNHDA and CDR2 SQIVND (reference sequence). CDR3 region: CATRTSGRNEQFF. The CDR3 DNA reads as TGTGCCACCCGGACTAGCGGGAGGAACGAGCAGTTCTTC. Full variable domain (missing parts from reference TRBV19 and TRBJ2-1): DGGITQSPKYLFRKEGQNVTLSCEQNLNHDAMYWYRQDPGQGLRLIYYSQIVNDFQKGDIAEGYSVSREKKESFPLTVTSAQKNPTAFYLCATRTSGRNEQFFGPGTRLTVL.

This chain uses TRBV10-1 with TRBJ2-1, with a possible D match to TRBD2 (6 bases). Germline CDR1 is WNHNN and CDR2 is SYGVQD (reference sequence). The V gene lost 0 bases and the J gene lost 5 bases, with 14 bases spanning the gap. The CDR3 extends over 16 amino acids. CDR3 residues: CASSESTPGDHNEQFF. The CDR3 DNA sequence: TGCGCCAGCAGTGAGTCGACTCCGGGGGACCACAATGAGCAGTTCTTC.

The chain employs TRBV5-4 and TRBJ2-4, with TRBD2 matching over 8 bases. J lost 7 bases, V lost 4 bases, and 10 bases had no gene match. The CDR3 length is 15 residues. Germline CDR1 is SGHNT and CDR2 is YYREEE (reference sequence). CDR3 region: CASSPRGGERNIQYF. The CDR3 DNA reads TGTGCCAGCAGCCCCCGGGGGGGCGAGAGGAACATTCAGTACTTC.

J is TRBJ2-7 and V is TRBV7-2; D gene unclear. Germline-derived CDR1 and CDR2 are SGHTA and FQGNSA. The CDR3 runs 14 residues. With 1 base removed from V and 1 base from J, the gap between germline ends came to 8 bases. The CDR3 DNA reads as TGTGCCAGCAGCTTAGTAACCAGTTCCTACGAGCAGTACTTC. Its protein product is CASSLVTSSYEQYF.

This rearrangement joins TRBV5-1 to TRBJ1-1; 9 bases map to TRBD1. This CDR3 is 15 amino acids long. CDR1 and CDR2 from the germline V gene are SGHRS and YFSETQ. The V and J ends lost 5 bases and 3 bases, in that order; junction bases with no gene match: 8. The CDR3 is CASSESTGGYTEAFF. The CDR3 DNA is TGCGCCAGCAGTGAGTCTACAGGGGGCTACACTGAAGCTTTCTTT.

The genes are TRBV7-9 and TRBJ1-1; D not resolved. This CDR3 contains 15 residues. V was trimmed by 5 bases and J by 1 base, leaving 14 bases between them. Germline loops: CDR1 SEHNR, CDR2 FQNEAQ (reference sequence). The CDR3 loop reads CASSPREVANTEAFF. The CDR3 DNA sequence: TGTGCCAGCAGCCCCCGGGAAGTGGCGAACACTGAAGCTTTCTTT.

This clone has at least ten counts. This rearrangement joins TRBV5-5 to TRBJ1-5; D unclear. Trimming pared 0 bases from V and 0 bases from J, leaving 7 bases between. This CDR3 region has 15 residues. Germline CDR1 SGHKS, CDR2 YYEKEE (reference sequence). The CDR3 here is CASSLAGYSNQPQHF. The CDR3 nucleotides are TGTGCCAGCAGCTTGGCCGGGTATAGCAATCAGCCCCAGCATTTT.

J is TRBJ2-5 and V is TRBV6-5, with TRBD1 matching over 8 bases. The CDR3 sequence is 13 residues long. V lost 6 bases and J lost 6; bases outside the gene matches: 6. The germline gives CDR1 MNHEY, CDR2 SVGAGI. CDR3 sequence reads: CASSRTGTKTQYF. CDR3 bases: TGTGCCAGCAGCAGGACAGGGACAAAGACCCAGTACTTC.

The J gene is TRBJ2-7, the V gene TRBV18; 7 nucleotides agree with TRBD1. The CDR3 covers 19 residues. The ends lost 1 base at V and 3 bases at J; junction bases unmatched: 18. Looked up from germline, CDR1 is KGHSH and CDR2 is LQKENI. CDR3 nucleotide sequence: TGTGCCAGCTCACCACGTGTCTGGGACAGCACTGGCCTACTCTACGAGCAGTACTTC. It yields the protein CASSPRVWDSTGLLYEQYF.

The rearrangement uses TRBV5-6 and TRBJ1-3, with D possibly TRBD1 on 5 matching bases. Trimming pared 2 bases from V and 4 bases from J, leaving 13 bases between. CDR1 is SGHDT, CDR2 YYEEEE, per germline. This CDR3 has 15 amino acids. This chain's CDR3 is CASSFLGAGGNTIYF. CDR3 DNA sequence: TGTGCCAGCAGCTTTCTCGGGGCGGGGGGAAACACCATATATTTT. Variable domain in full (rest from reference TRBV5-6 and TRBJ1-3): DAGVTQSPTHLIKTRGQQVTLRCSPKSGHDTVSWYQQALGQGPQFIFQYYEEEERQRGNFPDRFSGHQFPNYSSELNVNALLLGDSALYLCASSFLGAGGNTIYFGEGSWLTVV.

The chain couples TRBV4-3 to TRBJ1-2; the D is unclear. Trimming stripped 0 bases from V and 2 bases from J, with 7 bases between. This CDR3 has 14 amino acids. Germline CDR1 LGHNA, CDR2 YSLEER. The CDR3 loop reads CASSQDLKNYGYTF. Written as DNA, the CDR3 is TGCGCCAGCAGCCAAGATCTAAAGAACTATGGCTACACCTTC.

The chain uses TRBV5-1 and TRBJ1-2, with a possible D match to TRBD1 (6 bases). Germline lookup yields CDR1 SGHRS and CDR2 YFSETQ. Trimming cost V 3 bases and J 1 base, with 10 bases left between them. CDR3 length: 14 amino acids. CDR3 loop: CASSSGQLNYGYTF. The CDR3 DNA is TGCGCCAGCAGCTCGGGACAACTTAACTATGGCTACACCTTC. Combining the CDR3 with reference TRBV5-1 and TRBJ1-2 gives the whole variable domain KAGVTQTPRYLIKTRGQQVTLSCSPISGHRSVSWYQQTPGQGLQFLFEYFSETQRNKGNFPGRFSGRQFSNSRSEMNVSTLELGDSALYLCASSSGQLNYGYTFGSGTRLTVV.

The chain uses TRBV4-1 and TRBJ1-6; D is possibly TRBD1 (6 bases). The V end was cut by 4 bases, the J end by 6 bases, with 13 bases between. The CDR3 has 15 amino acids. Germline V lookup: CDR1 MGHRA, CDR2 YSYEKL. This chain's CDR3 is CASSRGNRVNSPLHF. The CDR3 DNA reads as TGCGCCAGCAGCCGGGGGAACAGGGTTAATTCACCCCTCCACTTT.

The chain employs TRBV7-6 and TRBJ1-5; D gene unclear. Germline V lookup: CDR1 SGHVS, CDR2 FNYEAQ. Trimming stripped 2 bases from V and 0 bases from J, with 8 bases between. The CDR3 has 15 residues. CDR3 in amino acids: CASSLSGYSNQPQHF. Here the CDR3 DNA reads TGTGCCAGCAGCTTATCCGGGTATAGCAATCAGCCCCAGCATTTT.

This chain joins TRBV5-1 and TRBJ1-5; the D is unclear. V was cut by 4 bases and J by 5 bases, with 13 bases left in between. The CDR3 is 14 residues long. CDR1 is SGHRS, CDR2 YFSETQ, per germline. The CDR3 region has the DNA TGCGCCAGCAGCCTGGACCGCCCGGATCAGCCCCAGCATTTT. The encoded protein is CASSLDRPDQPQHF.

The chain uses TRBV27 and TRBJ1-6; D might be TRBD1 (5 bases). The CDR3 is 12 amino acids. CDR1 and CDR2 (germline): MNHEY, SMNVEV (reference sequence). Trimming pared 5 bases from V and 7 bases from J, leaving 6 bases between. The CDR3 reads CASSDRNSPLHF. CDR3 sequence (DNA): TGTGCCAGCAGTGACAGAAATTCACCCCTCCACTTT.

The chain is built from TRBV4-3 and TRBJ1-1, with D possibly being TRBD1 (5 bases). The CDR3 runs to 18 residues. Germline assignment: CDR1 LGHNA and CDR2 YSLEER. V gave up 4 bases and J gave up 6 bases, with 27 bases separating them. The CDR3 sequence is CASSPTLAGWVLGAEAFF. The CDR3 coding sequence is TGCGCCAGCAGCCCTACCTTGGCAGGTTGGGTGTTAGGGGCTGAAGCTTTCTTT.

V and J are TRBV15 and TRBJ2-2; D ambiguous. This CDR3 is built from 13 residues. V was trimmed by 0 bases and J by 7 bases, leaving 6 bases between them. Per germline, CDR1 LNHNV and CDR2 YYDKDF (reference sequence). In DNA form, the CDR3 reads TGTGCCACCAGCAGAGATCGCGGCGGGGAGCTGTTTTTT. This encodes CATSRDRGGELFF.

The chain recombines TRBV7-6 with TRBJ2-2, with a tentative D call TRBD1 (6 bases). Trimming shortened V by 2 bases and J by 2 bases, and 9 bases separated the two germline ends. Per germline, CDR1 SGHVS and CDR2 FNYEAQ. CDR3 size: 15 residues. In DNA form, the CDR3 reads TGTGCCAGCAGCTTAATGGACAGAAACACCGGGGAGCTGTTTTTT. As protein: CASSLMDRNTGELFF.

The DNA for the CDR3 is TGTGCCAGCAGTGACCCGGGACTAGCGGGGGAACAGCAGTACTTC. It yields the protein CASSDPGLAGEQQYF. The J gene is TRBJ2-7, the V gene TRBV25-1, with 14 bases fitting TRBD2. This CDR3 comprises 15 residues. V gave up 3 bases and J gave up 8 bases; unmatched junction bases: 6. From germline, CDR1 is MGHDK and CDR2 SYGVNS.

This chain uses TRBV5-1 with TRBJ2-5; 7 bases fit TRBD2. This CDR3 comprises 13 residues. J was trimmed by 0 bases and V by 7 bases; bases with no gene match: 3. Germline lookup yields CDR1 SGHRS and CDR2 YFSETQ. The CDR3 region has the DNA TGCGCCAGCGGCGGGAGCAACCAAGAGACCCAGTACTTC. Amino acids: CASGGSNQETQYF.

J is TRBJ2-7 and V is TRBV4-2, with 9 bases that match TRBD2. The CDR3 contains 13 residues. With 4 bases clipped from V and 6 bases from J, the junction kept 4 bases outside the gene matches. Germline V gene lookup returns CDR1 LGHNA and CDR2 YNFKEQ. CDR3 in amino acids: CASSPGTSSEQYF. The CDR3 nucleotides are TGTGCCAGCAGCCCAGGGACTAGCTCCGAGCAGTACTTC.

J is TRBJ2-1 and V is TRBV18; 9 bases are a match to TRBD2. V was pared by 4 bases and J by 6 bases, with 13 bases of the junction left unmatched. This CDR3 has 17 amino acids. From germline, CDR1 is KGHSH and CDR2 LQKENI. CDR3 in amino acids: CASSLLAGTSFSNEQFF. The CDR3 region has the DNA TGTGCCAGCTCACTTCTCGCCGGGACTAGCTTTTCCAATGAGCAGTTCTTC.